These 5 T cell receptor beta chains came from one sample sequenced in a study of T-cell reconstitution after alpha-beta-depleted transplantation in children. The TCRbeta library incorporated unique molecular identifiers. TCRdb recomputed calls from the PCR reads with MiXCR, one row per CDR3 protein. The sample has over 100,000 distinct CDR3 sequences, around 7.8% seen once. The sample was PBMCs, taken before TCRalphabeta/CD19-depleted stem cell transplant. The origin of the receptors is a boy aged 2 to 9 with acute lymphoblastic leukemia, due to receive a stem cell transplant.

This clonotype was seen many times. The rearrangement joins TRBV20-1 to TRBJ2-6; D uncertain. The CDR3 spans 12 residues. V lost 6 bases and J lost 3, with 6 bases in between. Germline lookup yields CDR1 DFQATT and CDR2 SNEGSKA (reference sequence). The CDR3: CSAAGGANVLTF. As DNA, the CDR3 is TGCAGTGCCGCCGGTGGGGCCAACGTCCTGACTTTC.

This clonotype came up many times. The gene calls are TRBV7-8 and TRBJ2-3; 9 positions agree with TRBD1. CDR1 is SGHVS, CDR2 FQNEAQ, per germline. The CDR3 spans 19 residues. After removal of 5 bases from V and 0 bases from J, the junction contained 15 bases not matched to a gene. CDR3 loop: CASSLPGQGRGASTDTQYF. The CDR3 nucleotides read TGTGCCAGCAGCCTCCCGGGACAGGGAAGGGGAGCTAGCACAGATACGCAGTATTTT. The whole variable domain, filled in from reference TRBV7-8 and TRBJ2-3, reads GAGVSQSPRYKVAKRGQDVALRCDPISGHVSLFWYQQALGQGPEFLTYFQNEAQLDKSGLPSDRFFAERPEGSVSTLKIQRTQQEDSAVYLCASSLPGQGRGASTDTQYFGPGTRLTVL.

This sequence joins TRBV7-2 and TRBJ2-7; 11 nucleotides line up with TRBD2. The CDR3 has 16 residues. CDR1 is SGHTA and CDR2 is FQGNSA in the germline V gene. J was trimmed by 4 bases and V by 4 bases; bases with no gene match: 9. This CDR3 is CASSSLPGLAVYEQYF. As DNA, the CDR3 is TGTGCCAGCAGCTCTTTGCCGGGACTAGCGGTATACGAGCAGTACTTC.

The chain links TRBV5-1 to TRBJ2-7, with D unresolved. Trimming removed 1 base from V and 7 bases from J, with 12 bases in between. This CDR3 comprises 13 residues. CDR1 is SGHRS, CDR2 YFSETQ, per germline. CDR3 sequence reads: CASSLSQQKEQYF. CDR3 nucleotides: TGCGCCAGCAGCTTGAGTCAGCAGAAGGAGCAGTACTTC.

This clonotype was seen ten or more times. The CDR3 reads CASTGAGGRRNIQYF. DNA of the CDR3: TGTGCCAGCACCGGAGCGGGGGGGCGGAGAAACATTCAGTACTTC. The rearrangement links TRBV12-3 or TRBV12-4 to TRBJ2-4; TRBD2 matches 10 bases. This CDR3 has 15 amino acids. V was clipped by 7 bases and J by 6 bases; unmatched bases: 9.